The 24 T cell receptor beta chains below come from one sample, sequenced in a study of T cells in Graves' hyperthyroidism and ophthalmopathy. Researchers took RNA transcripts and amplified the TCR beta CDR3 regions from them. The study used the HTBI primer set for a first-round RT-PCR of the TCR CDR3. TCRdb processed the multiplex PCR reads anew with MiXCR; each CDR3 protein has one entry. The table lists 300,000 to 450,000 distinct CDR3 sequences, about 15% of them singletons. The sequenced sample consisted of blood. These receptors all stem from a woman aged 30 to 39 with Graves' hyperthyroidism that later progressed to Graves' ophthalmopathy.

Ten or more counts support this clonotype. The chain combines TRBV7-8 with TRBJ2-3; maybe TRBD1 (6 bases). V was clipped by 5 bases and J by 4 bases, with 10 bases between them. Germline lookup yields CDR1 SGHVS and CDR2 FQNEAQ. CDR3 length: 13 residues. The CDR3 bases are TGTGCCAGCAGCAAACAGGGTCCAGATACGCAGTATTTT. It encodes CASSKQGPDTQYF.

At least ten counts were recorded for this clonotype. V gene TRBV3-1 combines with J gene TRBJ1-1, with D perhaps TRBD1 (5 bases). The CDR3 extends over 15 amino acids. Trimming pared 4 bases from V and 0 bases from J, leaving 12 bases between. CDR1 is LGHDT and CDR2 is YNNKEL in the germline V gene (reference sequence). CDR3 bases: TGTGCCAGCAGCCGGGACTCCGGGGTGAACACTGAAGCTTTCTTT. This encodes CASSRDSGVNTEAFF.

This clonotype was counted ten times or more. The chain uses TRBV6-1 and TRBJ2-3; D ambiguous. Trimming removed 3 bases from V and 3 bases from J, with 7 bases in between. Germline V lookup: CDR1 MNHNS, CDR2 SASEGT. The CDR3 is 13 residues long. The DNA of the CDR3 is TGTGCCAGCAGTGAGGCTCGAACAGATACGCAGTATTTT. It codes for CASSEARTDTQYF.

This clonotype occurred a few times. The rearrangement links TRBV7-9 to TRBJ2-7; possible D gene TRBD1, 6 bases. V lost 5 bases, J lost 4 bases, and 15 bases lay in between. Germline V gene lookup returns CDR1 SEHNR and CDR2 FQNEAQ (reference sequence). This CDR3 has 14 amino acids. The CDR3 DNA sequence: TGTGCCAGCAGCGCCACAGGGTCCGGATACGAGCAGTACTTC. Translating it yields CASSATGSGYEQYF.

This clonotype was recorded at least ten times. J is TRBJ2-6 and V is TRBV18; D is ambiguous. Germline values: CDR1 KGHSH, CDR2 LQKENI. With 6 bases removed from V and 0 bases from J, the gap between germline ends came to 6 bases. The CDR3 runs to 14 residues. The CDR3 bases are TGTGCCAGCTCTCTCCGCTCTGGGGCCAACGTCCTGACTTTC. It yields the protein CASSLRSGANVLTF.

This clonotype was recorded at least ten times. The V call is TRBV7-2, the J call TRBJ2-1; the match to TRBD2 covers 8 bases. Trimming took 4 bases from V and 4 from J; bases not matched to a gene: 9. CDR1 is SGHTA and CDR2 is FQGNSA in the germline V gene. This CDR3 contains 16 residues. CDR3 in DNA: TGTGCCAGCAGCTATTATAGCGGGGAGGGATACAATGAGCAGTTCTTC. It encodes CASSYYSGEGYNEQFF. Combining the CDR3 with reference TRBV7-2 and TRBJ2-1 gives the whole variable domain GAGVSQSPSNKVTEKGKDVELRCDPISGHTALYWYRQSLGQGLEFLIYFQGNSAPDKSGLPSDRFSAERTGGSVSTLTIQRTQQEDSAVYLCASSYYSGEGYNEQFFGPGTRLTVL.

This clonotype was recorded many times. The rearrangement joins TRBV3-1 to TRBJ2-5, with 9 bases fitting TRBD1. V lost 7 bases, J lost 2 bases, and 5 bases stayed unmatched. The CDR3 covers 14 residues. The germline V gene has CDR1 LGHDT and CDR2 YNNKEL (reference sequence). CDR3 protein: CASTRQGDQETQYF. CDR3 DNA: TGTGCCAGCACGCGACAGGGGGATCAAGAGACCCAGTACTTC.

J is TRBJ1-3 and V is TRBV6-2 or TRBV6-3, with D hard to call. Germline V gives CDR1 MNHEY, CDR2 SVGEGT. The V gene lost 8 bases and the J gene lost 0 bases, with 11 bases spanning the gap. The CDR3 spans 14 residues. The CDR3 DNA follows: TGTGCCAGCGTCCCTAGGAGCTCTGGAAACACCATATATTTT. It yields the protein CASVPRSSGNTIYF.

The chain combines TRBV29-1 with TRBJ1-1; D ambiguous. The V and J ends lost 0 bases and 11 bases respectively, with 13 bases between them. The CDR3 consists of 12 residues. Germline V gene lookup returns CDR1 SQVTM and CDR2 ANQGSEA. The DNA of the CDR3 is TGCAGCGTTGAAGATCTTGGGCCGGGGGCTTTCTTT. Translated: CSVEDLGPGAFF.

This clonotype was seen only a few times. With a much larger clone just one base away, this may be a read error. CDR3 protein: CASSFQGFIGELFF. The CDR3 coding sequence is TGTGCCAGCAGTTTCCAGGGTTTCATCGGGGAGCTGTTTTTT. The chain has TRBV12-3 or TRBV12-4 and TRBJ2-2, with D perhaps TRBD1 (5 bases). The length of the CDR3 is 14 residues. V was clipped by 3 bases and J by 7 bases, with 12 bases between them.

Ten or more counts support this clonotype. J is TRBJ1-2 and V is TRBV6-1; a possible D gene is TRBD1 (5 bases). V dropped 6 bases and J dropped 6 bases, with 11 bases sitting between them. CDR1 and CDR2 from the germline V gene are MNHNS and SASEGT. The CDR3 has 12 residues. The CDR3 nucleotides are TGTGCCAGCAGCCCAGGGTTGGATGGCTACACCTTC. Translated: CASSPGLDGYTF.

This clonotype was seen more than once but under ten times. The J gene is TRBJ2-7, the V gene TRBV28; a weak D match, TRBD2 (6 bases). Per the germline V gene, CDR1 is MDHEN and CDR2 is SYDVKM. The CDR3 has 13 residues. Trimming removed 7 bases from V and 2 bases from J, with 12 bases in between. In DNA form, the CDR3 reads TGTGCCAGCATTAGCCGGGAGACCTACGAGCAGTACTTC. Translating gives CASISRETYEQYF.

There are many counts of this clonotype. The genes are TRBV19 and TRBJ1-1; the match to TRBD1 covers 9 bases. Germline V gives CDR1 LNHDA, CDR2 SQIVND (reference sequence). Trimming at V came to 4 bases and at J to 2 bases, leaving 5 bases not matched to a gene. The CDR3 is 15 residues long. CDR3 DNA sequence: TGTGCCAGTAGTAGGGACAGGGTCGGTAACACTGAAGCTTTCTTT. Translating gives CASSRDRVGNTEAFF.

On this clonotype itself: This may arise from a read error, as a much more abundant clone is one base away. V gene TRBV9 combines with J gene TRBJ2-2; 9 bases align to TRBD2. The CDR3 loop spans 16 amino acids. CDR1 and CDR2 (germline): SGDLS, YYNGEE. V shed 1 base and J 4 bases; nucleotides not matched to a gene: 5. The CDR3 DNA reads TGTGCCAGCAGCGTAAGCGGGAGGACCTCCACCGGGGAGCTGTTTTTT. Its translation is CASSVSGRTSTGELFF.

This clonotype was counted many times. The chain joins TRBV3-1 to TRBJ2-7; 9 positions match TRBD2. The germline CDR1 and CDR2 sequences are LGHDT and YNNKEL (reference sequence). CDR3 length equals 14 residues. The trim removed 1 base at V and 6 bases at J, leaving 4 bases unmatched. In DNA, the CDR3 is TGTGCCAGCAGCCAAGTAGCGGGAGACGGCGAGCAGTACTTC. Translated, it gives CASSQVAGDGEQYF.

On this clonotype: Mismatch with germline at one junction end may stem from a read error. V gene TRBV5-1 combines with J gene TRBJ1-4; D ambiguous. The CDR3 extends over 12 amino acids. CDR1 is SGHRS and CDR2 is YFSETQ in the germline V gene. CDR3 loop: CASSSDGKQLFF. The CDR3, as DNA: TGTGCCAGCAGCTCGGACGGGAAGCAACTGTTTTTT.

This clonotype was detected many times. The genes are TRBV6-1 and TRBJ1-6; D remains unclear. Trimming pared 4 bases from V and 5 bases from J, leaving 12 bases between. The CDR3 has 15 residues. CDR1 MNHNS and CDR2 SASEGT come from the germline V gene. CDR3 in DNA: TGTGCCAGCAGTGCCAGGCAGTGGAATAATTCACCCCTCCACTTT. Protein: CASSARQWNNSPLHF.

This chain connects TRBV4-2 to TRBJ2-1; D is possibly TRBD1 (6 bases). V was trimmed by 2 bases and J by 0 bases, leaving 11 bases between them. The CDR3 has 16 amino acids. The germline V gene encodes CDR1 LGHNA and CDR2 YNFKEQ. Written as DNA, the CDR3 is TGTGCCAGCAGCCAACAGGACAGAAGCTCCTACAATGAGCAGTTCTTC. Amino acid sequence: CASSQQDRSSYNEQFF.

J is TRBJ1-4 and V is TRBV4-1; D is unresolved. The CDR3 loop spans 15 amino acids. Germline V gives CDR1 MGHRA, CDR2 YSYEKL. Deletions cut 4 bases from V and 5 bases from J, with 14 bases between. The CDR3 loop is CASSRERVLNEKLFF. DNA of the CDR3: TGCGCCAGCAGCCGGGAGAGGGTTCTGAATGAAAAACTGTTTTTT.

In its sample, this clonotype was seen a few times. This chain links TRBV10-3 with TRBJ2-1; unclear D gene. V lost 3 bases to trimming and J lost 7 bases, with 13 bases between them. The CDR3 loop spans 14 amino acids. Germline V gives CDR1 ENHRY, CDR2 SYGVKD. CDR3 region: CAISDRQIVNEQFF. The CDR3 DNA follows: TGTGCCATCAGTGATCGGCAGATAGTTAATGAGCAGTTCTTC.

This clonotype was detected many times. The chain links TRBV7-9 to TRBJ2-7, with D tentatively TRBD1 or TRBD2 (5 bases each). CDR1 SEHNR and CDR2 FQNEAQ come from the germline V gene (reference sequence). The CDR3 contains 13 residues. V lost 1 base, J lost 6 bases, and 10 bases lay in between. CDR3 residues: CASSLVGDPEQYF. CDR3 coding DNA: TGTGCCAGCAGCTTAGTTGGGGACCCCGAGCAGTACTTC. Full variable domain (missing parts from reference TRBV7-9 and TRBJ2-7): DTGVSQNPRHKITKRGQNVTFRCDPISEHNRLYWYRQTLGQGPEFLTYFQNEAQLEKSRLLSDRFSAERPKGSFSTLEIQRTEQGDSAMYLCASSLVGDPEQYFGPGTRLTVT.

The chain employs TRBV6-2 or TRBV6-3 and TRBJ1-4; TRBD1 agrees at 7 bases. The CDR3 has 15 residues. Germline CDR1 MNHEY, CDR2 SVGEGT. The J segment lost 8 bases and the V segment lost 4 bases, leaving 10 bases of the junction unmatched. In nucleotides, the CDR3 is TGTGCCAGCAGTTTTAACAGGGGCCTTCGAGAAAAACTGTTTTTT. Residues: CASSFNRGLREKLFF.

The sample holds many counts of this clonotype. The V call is TRBV28, the J call TRBJ2-5; 9 positions agree with TRBD2. The CDR3 runs to 15 residues. The V gene end was trimmed by 4 bases and the J gene end by 1 base; junction bases not matched to a gene: 4. Germline CDR1 and CDR2: MDHEN and SYDVKM. In nucleotides, the CDR3 is TGTGCCAGCAGTTGGGGGCGGGGGGGCCAAGAGACCCAGTACTTC. This sequence encodes CASSWGRGGQETQYF. The entire variable domain, with the rest obtained from reference TRBV28 and TRBJ2-5, is as follows: DVKVTQSSRYLVKRTGEKVFLECVQDMDHENMFWYRQDPGLGLRLIYFSYDVKMKEKGDIPEGYSVSREKKERFSLILESASTNQTSMYLCASSWGRGGQETQYFGPGTRLLVL.

The chain combines TRBV12-3 or TRBV12-4 with TRBJ2-3; a possible D gene is TRBD2 (5 bases). This CDR3 region has 15 residues. Trimming cost V 3 bases and J 6 bases, with 16 bases left between them. CDR3 sequence (DNA): TGTGCCAGCAGTTTGTGGGAAGGGAGCCCTGATACGCAGTATTTT. Its translation is CASSLWEGSPDTQYF.